The next 12 T cell receptor beta chains were all read from a single sample in a study of beta chain features in type 1 diabetes. Findings and limits, study-wide: All four CD4+ subsets of Type 1 diabetes patients contained TCRB CDR3s that were moderately but significantly shorter.

Investigators reverse transcribed all isolated RNA, so they sequenced expressed TCRB transcripts. Produced via immunoSEQ multiplex PCR; TCRdb's table is partial and in-frame only. The sample has hundreds of thousands of clones; roughly an eighth are singletons. These receptors have no identified antigens. Sequencing was done on a sample of naive CD4+ T cells from blood. The origin of the receptors is a man aged 18-30 years with type 1 diabetes.

The V call is TRBV5-6, the J call TRBJ1-2; D remains ambiguous. The V and J ends lost 0 bases and 2 bases respectively, with 8 bases between them. The length of the CDR3 is 14 residues. Germline V gene data show CDR1 as SGHDT and CDR2 as YYEEEE. CDR3 in DNA: TGTGCCAGCAGCTTGGGCGGAGTAAACTATGGCTACACCTTC. It is translated as CASSLGGVNYGYTF.

V usage is TRBV19 and J usage is TRBJ2-3, with 7 bases lining up with TRBD1. From germline, CDR1 is LNHDA and CDR2 SQIVND (reference sequence). This CDR3 region has 14 residues. Losses at the gene ends were 9 bases for V and 7 bases for J; bases not matched to a gene: 13. CDR3 in DNA: TGTGCCAGCAGCAGGGACAGCCGTGCATATACGCAGTATTTT. As protein: CASSRDSRAYTQYF.

As regards this clone: This CDR3 is also generated by other DNA sequences in the sample. CDR3 sequence reads: CAWSSETQYF. The CDR3 region has the DNA TGTGCCTGGAGCTCAGAGACCCAGTACTTC. The chain recombines TRBV30 with TRBJ2-5; D is unresolved. V was clipped by 3 bases and J by 4 bases, with 3 bases between them. The germline CDR1 and CDR2 sequences are GTSNPN and SVGIG (reference sequence). The CDR3 extends over 10 amino acids.

J is TRBJ1-2 and V is TRBV7-9; 9 bases fit TRBD1. Germline V lookup: CDR1 SEHNR, CDR2 FQNEAQ (reference sequence). The CDR3 length is 14 residues. The V segment lost 5 bases and the J segment 8 bases; nucleotides outside the gene matches: 9. The CDR3 region is CASSPDRGLGGYTF. The CDR3 DNA follows: TGTGCCAGCAGCCCGGACAGGGGCCTTGGCGGCTACACCTTC.

This clone was seen a handful of times. The V call is TRBV7-2, the J call TRBJ2-3; 7 bases align to TRBD2. Germline V gene lookup returns CDR1 SGHTA and CDR2 FQGNSA. There are 14 residues in the CDR3. The V segment lost 0 bases and the J segment 4 bases; nucleotides outside the gene matches: 1. CDR3 nucleotide sequence: TGTGCCAGCAGCTTAGCGGCGGGGGCAGATACGCAGTATTTT. This translates into CASSLAAGADTQYF.

This clone was seen more than once but under ten times. The chain carries TRBV2 and TRBJ2-5, with a weak D call TRBD2 (5 bases). The length of the CDR3 is 13 residues. Deletions cut 7 bases from V and 5 bases from J, with 14 bases between. The V gene's germline CDR1 is SNHLY and CDR2 FYNNEI. CDR3 in DNA: TGTGCCAGCACCGGGCAGGAGGAGGAGACCCAGTACTTC. Translation: CASTGQEEETQYF.

The chain uses TRBV7-2 and TRBJ2-7; D is uncertain. The germline V and J ends were trimmed by 2 bases and 6 bases, with 17 bases remaining between them. This CDR3 region has 15 residues. Germline V gene lookup returns CDR1 SGHTA and CDR2 FQGNSA. In nucleotides, the CDR3 is TGTGCCAGCAGCTTACGGAAGACGGCTTCCCGCGAGCAGTACTTC. It codes for CASSLRKTASREQYF.

The J gene is TRBJ1-2, the V gene TRBV6-1; D is undetermined. This CDR3 is 13 amino acids long. V lost 0 bases to trimming and J lost 7 bases, with 9 bases between them. Germline V lookup: CDR1 MNHNS, CDR2 SASEGT. CDR3 sequence: CASSEAGSGGYTF. In DNA, the CDR3 is TGTGCCAGCAGTGAAGCGGGGTCCGGTGGCTACACCTTC.

The J gene is TRBJ2-3, the V gene TRBV5-1, with a tentative D call TRBD2 (6 bases). The CDR3 runs to 16 residues. Germline V lookup: CDR1 SGHRS, CDR2 YFSETQ. The V gene lost 4 bases and the J gene lost 1 base, with 16 bases spanning the gap. CDR3 coding DNA: TGCGCCAGCAGCCGCCGGGGGACCACAGGCACAGATACGCAGTATTTT. It encodes CASSRRGTTGTDTQYF.

This clone turned up a few times. The chain carries TRBV2 and TRBJ1-3, with D unclear. The CDR3 runs to 15 residues. From germline, CDR1 is SNHLY and CDR2 FYNNEI. Trimming removed 3 bases from V and 5 bases from J, with 14 bases in between. The CDR3 DNA reads TGTGCCAGCAGTGAGCAGGAAGCCGGTCGAAACACCATATATTTT. Amino acid sequence: CASSEQEAGRNTIYF.

This clone has only a few counts. This chain joins TRBV19 and TRBJ2-7, with D tentatively TRBD1 or TRBD2 (5 bases each). There are 12 residues in the CDR3. V was shortened by 2 bases and J by 5 bases, with 7 bases between the two germline ends. Germline CDR1 reads LNHDA; CDR2 reads SQIVND (reference sequence). The CDR3 region is CASSIRGHEQYF. The CDR3 DNA reads TGTGCCAGTAGTATAAGGGGACACGAGCAGTACTTC.

The V gene is TRBV6-1, the J gene TRBJ2-1, with TRBD1 identical over 9 bases. V gave up 6 bases and J gave up 4 bases; unmatched junction bases: 7. The CDR3 covers 15 residues. The V gene's germline CDR1 is MNHNS and CDR2 SASEGT. CDR3 loop: CASRTGQGEYNEQFF. In nucleotides, the CDR3 is TGTGCCAGCAGAACGGGACAGGGCGAATACAATGAGCAGTTCTTC.